The rows below give T cell receptor beta chains drawn from one sample of a study of T cell repertoires in cytomegalovirus infection. These TCRs are of unknown antigen specificity. Each CDR3 protein gets one entry after TCRdb re-called the reads with MiXCR. The sample consists of about 360,000 distinct CDR3 sequences, about 35% of them appearing once. The material was cultured PBMCs, obtained from culture after CMV antigen stimulation. Receptors were obtained from a human donor in good health (CMV status not recorded). Some clones in this sample may be carry-over from other donors' samples. CDR3s include the opening cysteine and the closing phenylalanine or tryptophan. Fields, in order: V gene, CDR3 length, J gene, CDR3 protein.

>TRBV29-1|14|TRBJ2-1
CSVASGRTYNEQFF
>TRBV4-3|15|TRBJ2-3
CASSQRGDGADTQYF
>TRBV6-2/TRBV6-3|15|TRBJ2-7
CASSYGQRGAYEQYF
>TRBV6-2/TRBV6-3|14|TRBJ2-5
CAGRRSGGRETQYF
>TRBV20-1|19|TRBJ2-1
CSARDLGRAGVVLYNEQFF
>TRBV12-3/TRBV12-4|17|TRBJ2-4
CASSFWVGGQAQSIQYF
>TRBV5-4|15|TRBJ2-7
CASSLGTSSSYEQYF
>TRBV12-3/TRBV12-4|13|TRBJ1-5
CASSFVGNQPQHF
>TRBV19|15|TRBJ2-3
CASRKGFSSTDTQYF
>TRBV6-2/TRBV6-3|14|TRBJ1-1
CASSYEVEDTEAFF
>TRBV11-1|14|TRBJ1-1
CASSTPDRATEAFF
>TRBV7-2|14|TRBJ1-5
CASSLDPSNQPQHF
>TRBV7-2|13|TRBJ2-1
CASSLPTKNEQFF
>TRBV4-1|17|TRBJ1-5
CASSQGDRVSSNQPQHF
>TRBV11-3|13|TRBJ1-1
CASSSSWSTEAFF
>TRBV20-1|14|TRBJ2-7
CSAISGGEAYEQYF
>TRBV7-4|15|TRBJ2-7
CASSGRTGGIMEQYF
>TRBV28|19|TRBJ2-2
CASSPPPLTTGVNTGELFF
>TRBV10-3|12|TRBJ1-1
CAISETQGGLFF
>TRBV7-2|15|TRBJ1-2
CASSLGTGNNYGYTF
>TRBV30|13|TRBJ2-1
CACRLAEYNEQFF
>TRBV9|17|TRBJ2-5
CASSVGTSGSDYETQYF
>TRBV7-2|14|TRBJ1-5
CASSSPRSRLPQHF
>TRBV6-6|19|TRBJ2-1
CASSYSGTSGGSSYNEQFF
>TRBV10-3|12|TRBJ1-2
CAISAPMYGYTF
>TRBV11-2|15|TRBJ1-4
CASSLGRVGDEKLFF
>TRBV7-8|16|TRBJ2-2
CASSSGTPWNTGELFF
>TRBV6-4|11|TRBJ2-1
CASRNGNEQFF